These T cell receptor beta chains were read from a single sample in a study of CXCR3-negative and CXCR3-positive naive CD8 T cells. One entry per CDR3 protein, without DNA, is what TCRdb gives after re-calling the 5' RACE reads. The sample includes thousands of distinct CDR3 sequences. Sequencing was performed on naive CXCR3- CD8+ T cells from blood. These receptors originate from a human donor in good health. Some clones in this sample may be carry-over from other donors' samples. Both conserved end residues are part of each CDR3. Size values are once, few and many counts, or a class for expanded clones, and some rows have none.

size	V	J	CDR3
medium-sized	TRBV7-2	TRBJ1-5	CASSLDPSPNQPQHF
.	TRBV4-1	TRBJ2-1	CASSLSGSHNDQFF
.	TRBV6-6	TRBJ2-2	CATGTAYTGELFF
medium-sized	TRBV28	TRBJ2-2	CASSLLTADTGELFF
medium-sized	TRBV29-1	TRBJ2-1	CSVEEGPSWNEQFF
medium-sized	TRBV10-3	TRBJ1-6	CAISQGVLQDNSPLHF
.	TRBV3-1	TRBJ2-3	CASSQEPGGRENTDTQYF
.	TRBV13	TRBJ2-7	CASSLYGTGVDEQYF
.	TRBV4-3	TRBJ2-7	CASSQDRAGPYEQYF
.	TRBV6-2/TRBV6-3	TRBJ2-7	CASSPTGGEQYF
medium-sized	TRBV10-3	TRBJ2-6	CAISESGQGVVGANVLTF
.	TRBV21-1	TRBJ2-7	CASSNRDRECYEQYF
medium-sized	TRBV20-1	TRBJ2-5	CSAHDRGRDGRARETQYF
medium-sized	TRBV29-1	TRBJ2-5	CSVEQDTQETQYF
medium-sized	TRBV6-6	TRBJ2-7	CASSYDTTGTGDYEQYF
medium-sized	TRBV20-1	TRBJ2-2	CSASGANTGELFF
medium-sized	TRBV28	TRBJ2-6	CASSLPQSGANVLTF
medium-sized	TRBV14	TRBJ2-1	CASSHSGVGNEQFF
.	TRBV6-2/TRBV6-3	TRBJ2-7	CASSLQTVLFLEQYF
medium-sized	TRBV2	TRBJ2-5	CASSSRTSGSPEETQYF
medium-sized	TRBV5-1	TRBJ2-7	CASSPGTGSYEQYF
medium-sized	TRBV29-1	TRBJ2-5	CSVGLLGGRGEETQYF
.	TRBV19	TRBJ1-2	CASSPALLYGYTF
medium-sized	TRBV29-1	TRBJ2-3	CSVPSGDLTDTQYF
.	TRBV7-9	TRBJ2-7	CASSPSYEQYF
medium-sized	TRBV7-8	TRBJ2-5	CASSLVETQYF
.	TRBV3-1	TRBJ1-2	CASSRSLGDGYTF
medium-sized	TRBV6-6	TRBJ1-3	CASREELSGNTIYF
.	TRBV4-1	TRBJ2-5	CASSQEGGSRETQYF
.	TRBV3-1	TRBJ2-1	CASSPGLAGGRNEQFF
.	TRBV6-6	TRBJ2-2	CASSYGAGGELFF
.	TRBV4-1	TRBJ2-2	CASSQDAGLAGELFF
medium-sized	TRBV10-3	TRBJ1-5	CAISPGQAINQPQHF
.	TRBV5-4	TRBJ2-1	CASSVLAGVSDEQFF
medium-sized	TRBV28	TRBJ2-5	CASDFPGLETQYF
.	TRBV21-1	TRBJ2-1	CASSSGQESNEQFF
medium-sized	TRBV20-1	TRBJ2-5	CSARVSETQYF
.	TRBV19	TRBJ1-1	CASRKGAEAFF
medium-sized	TRBV20-1	TRBJ2-1	CSARDIGGGAIYEQFF
.	TRBV15	TRBJ2-7	CATSSTDGYEQYF
.	TRBV29-1	TRBJ2-1	CSVEAGTSPYEQFF
.	TRBV6-5	TRBJ2-1	CASSYVSSYNEQFF